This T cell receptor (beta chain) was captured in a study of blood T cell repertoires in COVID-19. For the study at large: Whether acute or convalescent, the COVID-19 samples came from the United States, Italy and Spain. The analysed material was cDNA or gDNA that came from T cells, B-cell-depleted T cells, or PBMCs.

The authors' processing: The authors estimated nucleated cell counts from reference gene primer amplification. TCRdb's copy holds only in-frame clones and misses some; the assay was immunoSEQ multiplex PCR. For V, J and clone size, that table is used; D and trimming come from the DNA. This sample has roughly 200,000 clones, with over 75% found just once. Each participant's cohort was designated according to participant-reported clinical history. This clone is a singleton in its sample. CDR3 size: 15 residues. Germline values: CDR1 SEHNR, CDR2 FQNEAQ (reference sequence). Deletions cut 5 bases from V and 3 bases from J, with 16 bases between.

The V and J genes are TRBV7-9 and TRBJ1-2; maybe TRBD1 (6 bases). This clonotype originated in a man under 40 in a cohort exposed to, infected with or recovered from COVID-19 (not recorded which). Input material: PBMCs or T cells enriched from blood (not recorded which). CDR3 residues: CASSPSGGRDYGYTF. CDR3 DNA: TGTGCCAGCAGCCCCTCTGGGGGCCGAGACTATGGCTACACCTTC.